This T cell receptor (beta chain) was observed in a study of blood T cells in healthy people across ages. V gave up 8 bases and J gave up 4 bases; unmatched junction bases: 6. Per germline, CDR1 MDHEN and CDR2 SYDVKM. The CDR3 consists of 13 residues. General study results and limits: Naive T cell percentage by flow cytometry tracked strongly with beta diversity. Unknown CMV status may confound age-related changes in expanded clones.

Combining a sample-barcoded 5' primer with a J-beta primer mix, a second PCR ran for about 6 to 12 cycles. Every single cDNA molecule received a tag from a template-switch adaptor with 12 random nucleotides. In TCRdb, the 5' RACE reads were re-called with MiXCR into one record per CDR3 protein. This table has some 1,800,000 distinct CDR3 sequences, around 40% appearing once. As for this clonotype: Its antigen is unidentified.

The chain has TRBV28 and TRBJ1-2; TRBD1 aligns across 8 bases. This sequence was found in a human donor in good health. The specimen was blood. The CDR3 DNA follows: TGTGCCAGCGGAGTGGACAGGGTCTATGGCTACACCTTC. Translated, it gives CASGVDRVYGYTF.